A selection of T cell receptor beta chains follows, all from one sample in a study of somatic mutations in cytotoxic T cells in rheumatoid arthritis. TCRdb's table, derived via immunoSEQ multiplex PCR, lists solely in-frame clones and lacks some. The sample lists 20,000 to 25,000 clones, 70% to 90% occurring once. Sequenced: CD8+ T cells sorted from blood. These receptor sequences come from an adult with rheumatoid arthritis. CDR3s include the opening cysteine and the closing phenylalanine or tryptophan. A D gene is named only where the DNA matches it firmly. Some rows mark clone size as missing; the rest say once, few, many or name a class of expanded clone.

16 few TRBJ1-1 TRBV9 TRBD1 CASSTGESRVNTEAFF TGTGCCAGCAGCACAGGGGAGTCAAGGGTGAACACTGAAGCTTTCTTT
13 . TRBJ2-3 TRBV19 . CASGEGSTDTQYF TGTGCCAGTGGAGAGGGTTCTACAGATACGCAGTATTTT
12 . TRBJ1-4 TRBV21-1 . CASQQGEEKLFF TGTGCCAGTCAGCAGGGGGAGGAAAAACTGTTTTTT
14 . TRBJ1-2 TRBV2 TRBD1 CASSPGGGYYGYTF TGTGCCAGCAGCCCAGGGGGGGGATACTATGGCTACACCTTC
16 . TRBJ2-1 TRBV7-6 TRBD2 CASSWPLAGGQNEQFF TGTGCCAGCAGCTGGCCACTAGCGGGGGGGCAGAATGAGCAGTTCTTC
18 . TRBJ1-4 TRBV7-9 TRBD1 CASSTDRGVGGWDEKLFF TGTGCCAGCAGCACTGACAGGGGCGTCGGGGGATGGGATGAAAAACTGTTTTTT
14 . TRBJ1-1 TRBV4-3 . CASSRGGQAEKAFF TGCGCCAGCAGTCGAGGTGGGCAAGCCGAGAAAGCTTTCTTT
14 few TRBJ1-6 TRBV7-9 . CASSPGQGASPLHF TGTGCCAGCAGCCCTGGGCAGGGCGCTTCACCCCTCCACTTT
15 . TRBJ2-3 TRBV9 . CASSVEVRRADTQYF TGTGCCAGCAGCGTAGAAGTAAGACGGGCAGATACGCAGTATTTT
13 . TRBJ1-1 TRBV19 TRBD1 CASMEGGWTEAFF TGTGCCAGTATGGAAGGGGGCTGGACTGAAGCTTTCTTT
16 . TRBJ2-5 TRBV2 . CASSTTGETSLETQYF TGTGCCAGCAGTACTACAGGGGAGACTAGCCTCGAGACCCAGTACTTC
14 . TRBJ1-5 TRBV27 TRBD1 CASRDRGFGQPQHF TGTGCCAGTAGGGACAGGGGATTTGGTCAGCCCCAGCATTTT
16 . TRBJ1-2 TRBV7-8 . CASSSTGPEAFYGYTF TGTGCCAGCAGCTCGACTGGACCAGAGGCCTTCTATGGCTACACCTTC
11 . TRBJ1-2 TRBV29-1 . CSGTTNYGYTF TGCAGCGGGACAACTAACTATGGCTACACCTTC
18 . TRBJ1-2 TRBV19 TRBD1 CASSTHAGTGDSNYGYTF TGTGCCAGTAGTACACATGCCGGGACAGGGGATAGTAACTATGGCTACACCTTC
15 . TRBJ1-3 TRBV6-1 . CASSEEDSSGNTIYF TGTGCCAGCAGTGAAGAGGACAGCTCTGGAAACACCATATATTTT
15 . TRBJ2-7 TRBV13 . CASSPMTGPAYEQYF TGTGCCAGCAGCCCAATGACCGGACCGGCCTACGAGCAGTACTTC
16 . TRBJ1-5 TRBV19 . CASKADRGWLDQPQHF TGTGCCAGTAAAGCAGACCGGGGGTGGTTAGATCAGCCCCAGCATTTT
17 . TRBJ1-1 TRBV9 TRBD1 CASSAGGQGAWNTEAFF TGTGCCAGCAGCGCAGGGGGACAGGGGGCCTGGAACACTGAAGCTTTCTTT
14 once TRBJ1-4 TRBV5-4 . CASSFNGAGAKLFF TGTGCCAGCAGCTTCAATGGTGCAGGGGCAAAACTGTTTTTT
15 . TRBJ1-2 TRBV5-1 TRBD1 CASSLVSQGVSGYTF TGCGCCAGCAGCTTGGTGTCTCAGGGGGTGAGCGGCTACACCTTC
16 . TRBJ1-2 TRBV4-3 . CASSQVGRGDEYGYTF TGCGCCAGCAGCCAAGTTGGCAGGGGAGATGAGTATGGCTACACCTTC
18 once TRBJ2-6 TRBV19 . CASSIPGRVVAGANVLTF TGTGCCAGTAGTATCCCGGGCAGGGTCGTCGCTGGGGCCAACGTCCTGACTTTC
19 . TRBJ1-1 TRBV7-9 . CASSLVGLIEEKGDTEAFF TGTGCCAGCAGCTTAGTTGGCTTGATCGAGGAGAAGGGTGACACTGAAGCTTTCTTT
15 . TRBJ2-2 TRBV4-2 . CASSPGDVSTGELFF TGTGCCAGCAGTCCAGGTGACGTTAGCACCGGGGAGCTGTTTTTT
16 . TRBJ1-2 TRBV7-8 . CASSPSGGGADYGYTF TGTGCCAGCAGCCCATCTGGGGGGGGCGCGGACTATGGCTACACCTTC
13 . TRBJ2-7 TRBV27 . CASSLLLSYEQYF TGTGCCAGCAGTTTACTATTATCCTACGAGCAGTACTTC
14 . TRBJ2-7 TRBV10-1 . CASSESGSPYEQYF TGCGCCAGCAGTGAGTCGGGCAGCCCCTACGAGCAGTACTTC
12 few TRBJ1-1 TRBV13 . CASSLLSTEAFF TGTGCCAGCAGCTTACTTTCGACTGAAGCTTTCTTT
17 . TRBJ2-2 TRBV7-3 TRBD2 CASSPGRGRGDTGELFF TGTGCCAGCAGCCCCGGACGGGGGCGGGGGGACACCGGGGAGCTGTTTTTT
13 . TRBJ1-1 TRBV19 . CASSIGGVTEAFF TGTGCCAGTAGTATAGGGGGAGTCACTGAAGCTTTCTTT
14 . TRBJ2-1 TRBV2 . CASPRESSYNEQFF TGTGCCAGTCCGCGGGAAAGCTCCTACAATGAGCAGTTCTTC
15 . TRBJ2-7 TRBV18 . CASSPGQPSSYEQYF TGTGCCAGCTCACCGGGACAACCCTCCTCCTACGAGCAGTACTTC
15 . TRBJ2-5 TRBV7-9 . CASSLVRVGEETQYF TGTGCCAGCAGCTTAGTCAGGGTGGGGGAAGAGACCCAGTACTTC
16 . TRBJ2-3 TRBV4-2 TRBD2 CASSQTSGGEQDTQYF TGTGCCAGCAGCCAAACTAGCGGGGGGGAACAAGATACGCAGTATTTT
15 . TRBJ2-7 TRBV7-2 . CASSLVAFPDTEQYF TGTGCCAGCAGCTTAGTGGCCTTCCCGGATACCGAGCAGTACTTC
15 . TRBJ1-2 TRBV19 . CASSSRDPQLYGYTF TGTGCCAGTAGTAGCCGGGACCCTCAACTCTATGGCTACACCTTC
13 . TRBJ2-1 TRBV13 . CASSPNRVHEQFF TGTGCCAGCAGCCCCAACAGGGTCCATGAGCAGTTCTTC
13 once TRBJ2-1 TRBV6-5 . CASSTPNYNEQFF TGTGCCAGCAGCACGCCTAACTACAATGAGCAGTTCTTC
16 . TRBJ1-2 TRBV6-5 TRBD1 CASSYSWQGETYGYTF TGTGCCAGCAGTTACTCTTGGCAGGGGGAGACATATGGCTACACCTTC
13 . TRBJ1-1 TRBV2 TRBD1 CASRDRGGTEAFF TGTGCCAGCAGGGACAGGGGCGGGACTGAAGCTTTCTTT
17 few TRBJ1-6 TRBV5-1 TRBD1 CASSWGQGGSYNSPLHF TGCGCCAGCAGCTGGGGACAGGGAGGCTCCTATAATTCACCCCTCCACTTT
15 . TRBJ1-1 TRBV7-3 . CASSLNSGGRTEAFF TGTGCCAGCAGCTTAAATTCGGGGGGCCGAACTGAAGCTTTCTTT
15 . TRBJ2-2 TRBV5-5 . CASSLGGTSHGELFF TGTGCCAGCAGCTTGGGGGGTACGAGTCACGGGGAGCTGTTTTTT
13 . TRBJ2-7 TRBV14 . CASSQVGPYEQYF TGTGCCAGCAGCCAAGTCGGACCCTACGAGCAGTACTTC
14 . TRBJ2-7 TRBV10-1 . CASSSSQDFNEQYF TGCGCCAGCAGTAGTAGTCAGGACTTCAACGAGCAGTACTTC
13 . TRBJ2-7 TRBV5-4 . CASSPDSSYEQYF TGTGCCAGCAGCCCAGACAGTTCCTACGAGCAGTACTTC